The clone carrying this T cell receptor (beta chain) has only a few counts. The antigen remains undetermined. The CDR3 runs 12 residues. Between the trimmed V and J ends, which lost 4 bases and 2 bases, there was a span of 7 bases. Germline V gives CDR1 SQVTM, CDR2 ANQGSEA. Each donor's blood draw was around 10 milliliters of peripheral blood. Alongside a J-beta primer mix, a sample-barcoded 5' primer served in a second PCR lasting about 7 to 12 cycles. Tagging of each cDNA molecule was performed by a template-switch adaptor with 12 random nucleotides. TCRdb recomputed calls from the 5' RACE reads with MiXCR, one row per CDR3 protein. The sample yields roughly 680,000 distinct CDR3 sequences, roughly half seen once. The sample comes from a study of blood T cells in healthy people across ages. Whole-study findings and limits: Using unsorted PBMCs precluded a conclusive naive versus antigen-experienced comparison.

This TCR came from a woman aged 80 or over in good health. The source material was blood. V and J are TRBV29-1 and TRBJ2-3; no firm D call. The CDR3 coding sequence is TGCAGCGTTGGTCCGTACACAGATACGCAGTATTTT. Its translation: CSVGPYTDTQYF.